These T cell receptor beta chains were read from a single sample in a study of PD-L1 blockade in urothelial cancer. This table comes from immunoSEQ multiplex PCR, and its TCRdb copy is limited to in-frame clones, with some not included. Among around 100,000 clones, 85% to 90% were seen once, and the ten largest hold roughly 1.6%. This specimen consisted of PBMCs, obtained around atezolizumab (anti-PD-L1) treatment. The receptors come from a man aged 60-69 years with urothelial cancer. The conserved cysteine and the conserved F or W are not part of the CDR3 here. Fields, in order: V gene, J gene, CDR3 protein.

>TRBV27|TRBJ1-4
ASSSVGAVANEKLF
>TRBV19|TRBJ1-1
ASSSGDRGFIAEAF
>TRBV5-1|TRBJ2-1
ASIATRGNEQF
>TRBV14|TRBJ1-1
ASSQGQNTEAF
>TRBV4-3|TRBJ2-1
ASSQDGSGIPYNEQF
>TRBV15|TRBJ2-1
ATSREGGQGNF
>TRBV9|TRBJ2-1
ASSVGGGGVSYNEQF
>TRBV7-2|TRBJ1-1
ASFGGGRWTEAF
>TRBV2|TRBJ2-5
ASSVGGLKETQY
>TRBV5-1|TRBJ2-5
ASTLNLAGIETQY
>TRBV29-1|TRBJ2-3
SVGGLAGGSTDTQY
>TRBV7-2|TRBJ2-2
ASSLLTGSYGELF
>TRBV6-1|TRBJ2-3
ASSGLLQGTDTQY
>TRBV28|TRBJ2-7
ASSPGTGAYEQY
>TRBV10-2|TRBJ2-3
ASSEPTSGSPDTQY
>TRBV5-1|TRBJ2-1
ASSLLGTGNEQF
>TRBV5-4|TRBJ1-1
ASSPVGGTEAF
>TRBV6-1|TRBJ1-4
ASSEGSRFGYNEKLF
>TRBV4-1|TRBJ1-2
ASSQEGWGQGYGYT
>TRBV4-3|TRBJ2-3
ASSQDVSTDTQY
>TRBV6-1|TRBJ2-3
ASSERGTDTQY
>TRBV7-2|TRBJ2-2
ASRTGQTGELF
>TRBV4-2|TRBJ1-5
ASSQAGGRVRGTQPQH
>TRBV9|TRBJ2-5
ASSVARNSGGQETQY
>TRBV6-6|TRBJ1-5
ASSYEGAQPQH
>TRBV7-3|TRBJ2-2
ASSLRAGAGAGELF
>TRBV4-2|TRBJ2-3
ASSQLVTRPTDTQY
>TRBV21-1|TRBJ2-7
ASSKGERQGGRAAY
>TRBV7-9|TRBJ2-2
ASGGQGQTGELF
>TRBV27|TRBJ2-7
ASSLAGGSTYEQY
>TRBV6-5|TRBJ1-1
ASSYGSLYTEAF
>TRBV12-5|TRBJ2-3
ARTSGTELTDTQY
>TRBV4-1|TRBJ1-5
ASSPSGTGDESQPQH
>TRBV21-1|TRBJ2-5
ASSFPGGSAPKDQETQY
>TRBV7-6|TRBJ2-5
ASSLPPPVAVLKETQY
>TRBV4-3|TRBJ2-2
ASSQDRQGTGELF
>TRBV7-2|TRBJ2-5
ASSFYPGTGSQETQY
>TRBV5-6|TRBJ1-6
ASSLDSWAYNSPLH
>TRBV19|TRBJ2-3
ASSSTRGYTDTQY
>TRBV10-2|TRBJ2-5
ASSGTPRETQY
>TRBV19|TRBJ2-3
ASMWRGSTDTQY
>TRBV10-1|TRBJ2-7
ASKRTSGSKLPYEQY
>TRBV10-3|TRBJ1-4
AISQTGANEKLF
>TRBV7-2|TRBJ1-2
ASSTGQGEGYT
>TRBV5-1|TRBJ2-1
ASSERLAGTYNEQF
>TRBV28|TRBJ1-1
ASSSGTIMNTEAF